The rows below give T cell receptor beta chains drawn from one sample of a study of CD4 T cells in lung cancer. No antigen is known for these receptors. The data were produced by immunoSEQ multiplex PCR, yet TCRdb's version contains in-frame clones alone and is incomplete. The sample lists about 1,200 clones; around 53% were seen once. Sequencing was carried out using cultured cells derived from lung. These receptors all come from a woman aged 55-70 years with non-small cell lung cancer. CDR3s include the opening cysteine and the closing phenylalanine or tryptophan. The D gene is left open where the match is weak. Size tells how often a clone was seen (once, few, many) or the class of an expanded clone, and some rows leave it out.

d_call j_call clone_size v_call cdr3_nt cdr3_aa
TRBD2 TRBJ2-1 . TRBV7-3 TGTGCCAGCAGTAAGGGGACTAGCCCCAATGAGCAGTTCTTC CASSKGTSPNEQFF
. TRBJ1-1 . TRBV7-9 TGTGCCAGCACCATCTCTAGATCACAGAACACTGAAGCTTTCTTT CASTISRSQNTEAFF
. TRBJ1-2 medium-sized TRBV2 TGTGCCAGCGGGGAGCGTCCGGCAGGCTACACCTTC CASGERPAGYTF
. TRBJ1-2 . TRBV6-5 TGTGCCAGCAGACAAGGGGCCCTCTATGGCTACACCTTC CASRQGALYGYTF
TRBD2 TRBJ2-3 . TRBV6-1 TGTGCCAGCAGTGCGGGGACTAGCGGGGCAACAGATACGCAGTATTTT CASSAGTSGATDTQYF
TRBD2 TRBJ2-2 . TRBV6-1 TGTGCCAGCAGTGCCCTAGCGGGGGGGCTAAACACCGGGGAGCTGTTTTTT CASSALAGGLNTGELFF
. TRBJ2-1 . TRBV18 TGTGCCAGCTCCCTTCGGGATGTCTCCTACAATGAGCAGTTCTTC CASSLRDVSYNEQFF
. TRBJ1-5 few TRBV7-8 TGTGCCAGCAGCTTAGTGGAGAATCAGCCCCAGCATTTT CASSLVENQPQHF
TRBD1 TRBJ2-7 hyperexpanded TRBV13 TGTGCCAGCAGCTCCACACCGGGACAGGGGCAGAGTTCCTACGAGCAGTACTTC CASSSTPGQGQSSYEQYF
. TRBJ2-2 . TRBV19 TGTGCCAGTAGCCCGACGGTGCGACCTAACACCGGGGAGCTGTTTTTT CASSPTVRPNTGELFF
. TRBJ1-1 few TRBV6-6 TGTGCCAGCAGTTACTCCACTACCCCCACTGAAGCTTTCTTT CASSYSTTPTEAFF
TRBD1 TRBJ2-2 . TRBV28 TGTGCCAGCAGTTTTATAGGGGGCCGAAACACCGGGGAGCTGTTTTTT CASSFIGGRNTGELFF
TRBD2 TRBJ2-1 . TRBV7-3 TGTGCCAGCAGCTTAATCGTAGCGGGGGGCCACAATGAGCAGTTCTTC CASSLIVAGGHNEQFF
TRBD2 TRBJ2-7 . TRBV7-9 TGTGCCAGCAGCCTGGGGACTAGCGGGGGCCTCAGGTCCTACGAGCAGTACTTC CASSLGTSGGLRSYEQYF
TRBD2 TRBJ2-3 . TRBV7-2 TGTGCCAGCAGCCCCGGACGGGGGGGGGCAGATACGCAGTATTTT CASSPGRGGADTQYF
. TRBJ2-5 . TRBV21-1 TGTGCCAGCAGCCTTGGGCCGGGACAGCAAGAGACCCAGTACTTC CASSLGPGQQETQYF
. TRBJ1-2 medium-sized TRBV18 TGTGCCAGCTCTTCCTCGACCCGTTCTAACTATGGCTACACCTTC CASSSSTRSNYGYTF
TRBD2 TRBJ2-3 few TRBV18 TGTGCCAGCTCACGTACCGGGACTAGCGGGGGGGCCATCCCAGATACGCAGTATTTT CASSRTGTSGGAIPDTQYF
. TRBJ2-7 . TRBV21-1 TGTGCCAGCAGCTCCACACCGGGACAGGGGCAGAGTTCCTACGAGCAGTACTTC CASSSTPGQGQSSYEQYF
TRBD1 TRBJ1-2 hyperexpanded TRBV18 TGTGCCAGCTCACCAGACAGGGGGATCGGCTACACCTTC CASSPDRGIGYTF
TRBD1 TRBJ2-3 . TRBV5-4 TGTGCCAGCAGCAATGACAGGGTACGGAGCACAGATACGCAGTATTTT CASSNDRVRSTDTQYF
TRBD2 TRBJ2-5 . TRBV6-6 TGTGCCAGCAGTTACCCCGCCGGGGGGGTGACCCAGTACTTC CASSYPAGGVTQYF
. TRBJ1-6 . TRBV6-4 TGTGCCAGCAGTGAACCAATTCTAATGGCGGGTTGCGGTAATTCACCCCTCCACTTT CASSEPILMAGCGNSPLHF
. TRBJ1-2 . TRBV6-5 TGTGCCAGCAGCAGAGAGACATCCGTTCATGGCTACACCTTC CASSRETSVHGYTF
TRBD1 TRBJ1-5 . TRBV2 TGTGCCAGCAGTGATCGGGACAGGTACAATCAGCCCCAGCATTTT CASSDRDRYNQPQHF
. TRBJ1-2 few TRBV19 TGTGCCAGTAGTTATAGAGGAGCTGGTGGCTACACCTTC CASSYRGAGGYTF
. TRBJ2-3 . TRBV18 TGTGCCAGCACTGATCAGAGGGATACGCAGTATTTT CASTDQRDTQYF
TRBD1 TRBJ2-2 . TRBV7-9 TGTGCCAGTAACCCTAAGACAGGGGGCTTTTCCGGGGAGCTGTTTTTT CASNPKTGGFSGELFF
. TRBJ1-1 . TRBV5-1 TGCGCCAGCAGCTTGGGGGGCTTTGAAGCTTTCTTT CASSLGGFEAFF
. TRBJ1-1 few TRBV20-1 TGCAGGCCCCGCGGGGGCACTGAAGCTTTCTTT CRPRGGTEAFF
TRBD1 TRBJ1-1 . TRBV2 TGTGCCAGCGGAACCCCGGGACAGGGCCACACTGAAGCTTTCTTT CASGTPGQGHTEAFF
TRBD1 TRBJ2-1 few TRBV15 TGTGCCACCAGCAGAGGCCTCCGGACAGGGGGCTACAATGAGCAGTTCTTC CATSRGLRTGGYNEQFF
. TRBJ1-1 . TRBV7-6 TGTGCCAGCAGCTTAGCGTGGGGGCAGGGCACTGAAGCTTTCTTT CASSLAWGQGTEAFF
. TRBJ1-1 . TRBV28 TGTGCCAGCAGTTCCCTCCGAAAAGGGGCTTTCTTT CASSSLRKGAFF
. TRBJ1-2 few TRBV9 TGTGCCAGCAGCGCTGAGGGTACGGACACCTTC CASSAEGTDTF
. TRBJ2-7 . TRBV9 TGTGCCAGCAGCCCCCGGGGTAGTTCGGACTCCGAGCAGTACTTC CASSPRGSSDSEQYF
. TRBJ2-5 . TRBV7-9 TGTGCCAGCAGCTCCTCTAGGCGGGGGCGGAAAGAGACCCAGTACTTC CASSSSRRGRKETQYF
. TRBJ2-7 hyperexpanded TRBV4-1 TGCGCCAGCAGCCAGACACGGGGGGCCCCCAGGAACTTC CASSQTRGAPRNF
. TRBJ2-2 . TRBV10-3 TGTGCCATCAGGAGTACCGGGGAGCTGTTTTTT CAIRSTGELFF
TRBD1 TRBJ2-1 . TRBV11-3 TGTGCCAGCAGCTTTGGACAGGGTGGGCAGTTCTTC CASSFGQGGQFF
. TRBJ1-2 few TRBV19 TGTGCCAGTAGTATCCCTCCCATCAACTATGGCTACACCTTC CASSIPPINYGYTF
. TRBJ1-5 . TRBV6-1 TGTGCCAGCAGTGCGACAGGAAACAATCAGCCCCAGCATTTT CASSATGNNQPQHF
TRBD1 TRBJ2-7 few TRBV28 TGTGCCAGCAGCAAATCCCCTTCCATATTCATTACGAGGACAGGGTTTTACGAGCAGTACTTC CASSKSPSIFITRTGFYEQYF